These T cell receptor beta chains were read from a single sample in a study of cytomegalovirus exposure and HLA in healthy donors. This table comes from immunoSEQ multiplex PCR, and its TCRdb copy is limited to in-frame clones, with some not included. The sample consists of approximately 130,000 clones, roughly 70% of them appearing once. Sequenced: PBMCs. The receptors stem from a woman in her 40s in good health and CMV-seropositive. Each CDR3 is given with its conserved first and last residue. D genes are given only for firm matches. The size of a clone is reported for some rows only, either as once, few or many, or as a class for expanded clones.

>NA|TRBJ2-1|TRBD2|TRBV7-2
CASSLVASGVDEQFF
TGTGCCAGCAGCTTAGTGGCTAGCGGAGTGGATGAGCAGTTCTTC
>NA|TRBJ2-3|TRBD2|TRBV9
CASSVSGGVATDTQYF
TGTGCCAGCAGCGTTTCCGGGGGGGTTGCGACAGATACGCAGTATTTT
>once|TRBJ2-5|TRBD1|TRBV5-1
CASSLGDRELETQYF
TGCGCCAGCAGCTTAGGGGACAGGGAGTTGGAGACCCAGTACTTC
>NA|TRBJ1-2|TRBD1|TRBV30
CAWSVPGQGIYGYTF
TGTGCCTGGAGTGTACCGGGACAGGGGATCTATGGCTACACCTTC
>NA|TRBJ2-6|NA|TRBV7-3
CASSLGRSGANVLTF
TGTGCCAGCAGCTTAGGCAGGTCTGGGGCCAACGTCCTGACTTTC
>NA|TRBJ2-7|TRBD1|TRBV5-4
CASSLSLSPRQGAEQYF
TGTGCCAGCAGCTTGAGCTTGTCACCAAGACAGGGAGCCGAGCAGTACTTC
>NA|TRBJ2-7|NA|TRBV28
CASSPLGTGVPLREQYF
TGTGCCAGCAGCCCCCTCGGAACAGGAGTCCCCCTACGCGAGCAGTACTTC
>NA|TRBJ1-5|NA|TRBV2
CASSERGKGQPQHF
TGTGCCAGCAGTGAAAGGGGTAAGGGTCAGCCCCAGCATTTT
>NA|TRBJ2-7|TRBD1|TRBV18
CASSRPGQSSYEQYF
TGTGCCAGCTCACGACCGGGACAGAGCTCCTACGAGCAGTACTTC
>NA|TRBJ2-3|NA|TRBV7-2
CASSPISGSSTDTQYF
TGTGCCAGCAGCCCCATAAGCGGCAGTTCCACAGATACGCAGTATTTT
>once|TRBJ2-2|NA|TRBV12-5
CASGLVLSGAELNTGELFF
TGTGCTAGTGGTTTGGTACTATCAGGGGCCGAATTGAACACCGGGGAGCTGTTTTTT
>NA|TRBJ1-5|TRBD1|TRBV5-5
CASSLEGQGAQPQHF
TGTGCCAGCAGCTTGGAGGGGCAGGGGGCTCAGCCCCAGCATTTT
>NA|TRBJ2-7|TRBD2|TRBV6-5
CASSDLGGSSYEQYF
TGTGCCAGCAGTGACTTGGGCGGGAGCTCCTACGAGCAGTACTTC
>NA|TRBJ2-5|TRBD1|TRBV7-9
CASSSNRGLLEETQYF
TGTGCCAGCAGCTCGAACAGGGGGCTTTTGGAAGAGACCCAGTACTTC
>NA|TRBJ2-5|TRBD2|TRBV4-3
CASSHSLAGGGETQYF
TGCGCCAGCAGCCATAGCCTAGCGGGGGGTGGGGAGACCCAGTACTTC
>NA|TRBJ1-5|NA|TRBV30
CAWSPGQGQPQHF
TGTGCCTGGAGTCCAGGGCAAGGGCAGCCCCAGCATTTT
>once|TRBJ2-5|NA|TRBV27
CASSLDGPPETQYF
TGTGCCAGCAGTTTAGATGGCCCACCCGAGACCCAGTACTTC
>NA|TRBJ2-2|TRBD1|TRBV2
CASSEGQPPWGTGELFF
TGTGCCAGCAGTGAGGGACAGCCCCCCTGGGGCACCGGGGAGCTGTTTTTT
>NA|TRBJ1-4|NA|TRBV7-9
CASSLGGGRTNEKLFF
TGTGCCAGCAGCTTAGGAGGGGGTAGGACTAATGAAAAACTGTTTTTT
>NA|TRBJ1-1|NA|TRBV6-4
CASSEGRNTEAFF
TGTGCCAGCAGTGAGGGGCGGAACACTGAAGCTTTCTTT
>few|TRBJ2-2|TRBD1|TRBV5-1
CASSSVQGAARTGELFF
TGCGCCAGCAGCTCTGTCCAGGGGGCCGCTCGTACCGGGGAGCTGTTTTTT
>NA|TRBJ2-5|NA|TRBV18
CASSRGSGAEETQYF
TGTGCCAGCTCACGTGGTAGCGGAGCAGAAGAGACCCAGTACTTC
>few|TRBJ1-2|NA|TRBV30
CAWSVLGRGYTF
TGTGCCTGGAGTGTACTAGGGCGGGGCTACACCTTC
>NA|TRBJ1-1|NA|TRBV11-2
CASSLDSGGTEAFF
TGTGCCAGCAGCTTGGACTCTGGAGGAACTGAAGCTTTCTTT
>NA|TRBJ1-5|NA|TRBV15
CATSRARGANQPQHF
TGTGCCACCAGCAGAGCCCGCGGGGCAAATCAGCCCCAGCATTTT
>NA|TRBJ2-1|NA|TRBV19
CASSISHEQFF
TGTGCCAGTAGTATAAGCCATGAGCAGTTCTTC